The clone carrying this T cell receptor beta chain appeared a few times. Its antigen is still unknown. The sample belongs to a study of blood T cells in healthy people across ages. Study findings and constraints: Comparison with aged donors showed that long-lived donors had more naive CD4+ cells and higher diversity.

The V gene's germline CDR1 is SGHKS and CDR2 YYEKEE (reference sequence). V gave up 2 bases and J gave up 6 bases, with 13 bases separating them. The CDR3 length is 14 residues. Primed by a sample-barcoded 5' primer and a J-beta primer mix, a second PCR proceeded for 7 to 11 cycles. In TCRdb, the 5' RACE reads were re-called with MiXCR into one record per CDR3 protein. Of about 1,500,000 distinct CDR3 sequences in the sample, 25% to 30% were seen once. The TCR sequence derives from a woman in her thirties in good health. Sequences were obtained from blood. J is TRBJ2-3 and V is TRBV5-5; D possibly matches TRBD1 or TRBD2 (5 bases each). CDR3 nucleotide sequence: TGTGCCAGCAGCTTCCGGGACCCCCTGGATACGCAGTATTTT. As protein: CASSFRDPLDTQYF.